This is a list of T cell receptor beta chains from one sample in a study of technical replicates of blood from several donors. The repertoire was sequenced with immunoSEQ multiplex PCR; TCRdb's copy has only in-frame clones and lacks some. The profile shows 60,000 to 95,000 clones, 75% to 95% of them singletons. Source material: T cells isolated from PBMCs. These TCRs come from a human donor in good health. Some clones in this sample may be carry-over from other donors' samples. The CDR3 runs from the conserved cysteine through the conserved F or W. The D gene is left open where the match is weak. Rows may omit the clone size; those that give it use once, few, many or a size class.

TRBV30	TRBD2	.	TRBJ2-3	TGTGCCTGGGACTACGGGAGGCCAGATACGCAGTATTTT	CAWDYGRPDTQYF
TRBV5-5	TRBD1	.	TRBJ2-7	TGTGCCAGCAGCGTAGCCCCGGGACAGGGGGCCTACGAGCAGTACTTC	CASSVAPGQGAYEQYF
TRBV2	TRBD1	few	TRBJ2-2	TGTGCCAGCAGGGATACAGGGGGCAGTAGGAGCACCGGGGAGCTGTTTTTT	CASRDTGGSRSTGELFF
TRBV6-1	TRBD1	.	TRBJ1-5	TGTGCCAGCAGTGACAGGGGGCCCCAGTTGACCCAGCATTTT	CASSDRGPQLTQHF
TRBV6-4	.	.	TRBJ2-1	TGTGCCAGCAGTGACGTCTGTACTACCAGTTACAATGAGCAGTTCTTC	CASSDVCTTSYNEQFF
TRBV11-2	.	.	TRBJ2-3	TGTGCCAGCAGCTTATCGGGCTTAGGGGCCAGAGATACGCAGTATTTT	CASSLSGLGARDTQYF
TRBV10-3	TRBD2	once	TRBJ2-5	TGTGCCATCAGTGAGGGGACTAGCGGGCTAGAGACCCAGTACTTC	CAISEGTSGLETQYF
TRBV5-4	.	.	TRBJ1-2	TGTGCCAGCAGCTGGCGGGGGCGGAACTATGGCTACACCTTC	CASSWRGRNYGYTF
TRBV5-1	TRBD1	once	TRBJ1-3	TGCGCCAGCAGCCCCGGGACAGGGGGAGGCACCATATATTTT	CASSPGTGGGTIYF
TRBV28	TRBD2	.	TRBJ2-1	TGTGCCAGCAGCTCGCGGGGGGGGAACTACAATGAGCAGTTCTTC	CASSSRGGNYNEQFF
TRBV9	TRBD2	.	TRBJ2-7	TGTGCCAGCAGCGTTAGCGGGGGCGAGCAGTACTTC	CASSVSGGEQYF
TRBV5-4	.	.	TRBJ1-2	TGTGCCAGCAGCAACGACAGGAACTATGGCTACACCTTC	CASSNDRNYGYTF
TRBV5-1	TRBD1	.	TRBJ2-3	TGCGCCAGCAGCTTGCCCGGGGGACAGGGGGAATTCACAGATACGCAGTATTTT	CASSLPGGQGEFTDTQYF
TRBV15	TRBD2	.	TRBJ2-5	TGTGCCACCAGCACTCATACCCGAGCGGGAGGAGAGACCCAGTACTTC	CATSTHTRAGGETQYF
TRBV12-1	.	.	TRBJ1-5	TGTGCCAGCACCCCTCCCAGGACAGGGGAAAGGTCCTGGGCGGATCAGCCCCAGCATTTT	CASTPPRTGERSWADQPQHF
TRBV5-6	TRBD2	.	TRBJ2-1	TGTGCCAGCAGCCACGGACTAGCGGGAGTCAATGAGCAGTTCTTC	CASSHGLAGVNEQFF
TRBV30	.	.	TRBJ1-1	TGTGCCTGGAGTGTCGGGGCTGAAGCTTTCTTT	CAWSVGAEAFF
TRBV19	.	once	TRBJ1-5	TGTGCCAGTAAGAAACAGACACGGAGCAATCAGCCCCAGCATTTT	CASKKQTRSNQPQHF
TRBV6-5	.	.	TRBJ1-2	TGTGCCAGCAGTTACCTGGAGAATAAAGGGGAATATGGCTACACCTTC	CASSYLENKGEYGYTF
TRBV7-3	TRBD2	.	TRBJ2-3	TGTGCCAGCAGCCCCGGACTAGCTAGCACAGATACGCAGTATTTT	CASSPGLASTDTQYF
TRBV28	TRBD1	once	TRBJ1-5	TGTGCCATCTCCGGGACAGGGGTCTCTCAGCCCCAGCATTTT	CAISGTGVSQPQHF
TRBV2	.	.	TRBJ2-7	TGTGCCAGCATCCGGACTTTCAGCTCCTACGAGCAGTACTTC	CASIRTFSSYEQYF
TRBV7-9	.	.	TRBJ1-2	TGTGCCAGCAGCGTATACTTGACTGTCTATGGCTACACCTTC	CASSVYLTVYGYTF
TRBV7-2	TRBD2	few	TRBJ2-3	TGTGCCAGCACCCTAGGGACTAACACAGATACGCAGTATTTT	CASTLGTNTDTQYF
TRBV5-4	.	few	TRBJ1-2	TGTGCCAGCAGCCCCTGGATGGGCGGCTACACCTTC	CASSPWMGGYTF
TRBV27	.	few	TRBJ2-7	TGTGCCAGCAGCCCGGGGTCACACTACGAGCAGTACTTC	CASSPGSHYEQYF
TRBV5-1	.	.	TRBJ2-3	TGCGCCAGCAGCGGGGGCCTTGCAGCAGATACGCAGTATTTT	CASSGGLAADTQYF
TRBV9	.	few	TRBJ2-2	TGTGCCAGCAGCGCGGGACTGACGAGCACCGGGGAGCTGTTTTTT	CASSAGLTSTGELFF
TRBV5-8	.	.	TRBJ1-4	TGTGCCAGCAGCTTTAGAGATTCAACTAATGAAAAACTGTTTTTT	CASSFRDSTNEKLFF
TRBV7-2	.	few	TRBJ2-7	TGTGCCAGCAGCCCGCGCCCCGACACTTACTACGAGCAGTACTTC	CASSPRPDTYYEQYF
TRBV9	.	.	TRBJ2-1	TGTGCCAGCAGCAAACAGGGACCTTCCTACAATGAGCAGTTCTTC	CASSKQGPSYNEQFF
TRBV9	TRBD2	.	TRBJ2-5	TGTGCCAGCAGCGTAACACCCCTAGCGGGGGAGGAGACCCAGTACTTC	CASSVTPLAGEETQYF
TRBV19	TRBD2	.	TRBJ2-5	TGTGCCAGTAGTACTAGCGGGGGGTTGCAAGAGACCCAGTACTTC	CASSTSGGLQETQYF
TRBV6-1	.	.	TRBJ1-1	TGTGCCAGCAGTAAAACTGGGAACACTGAAGCTTTCTTT	CASSKTGNTEAFF
TRBV6-1	TRBD1	.	TRBJ1-5	TGTGCCAGCAGTGAATATTCTGTGGGACAGGCCAATCAGCCCCAGCATTTT	CASSEYSVGQANQPQHF
TRBV10-1	TRBD1	.	TRBJ1-1	TGCGCCAGCAGAAGGGACAGGGGCGGCACTGAAGCTTTCTTT	CASRRDRGGTEAFF
TRBV5-4	.	once	TRBJ2-5	TGTGCCAGCAGCGGTTGGGCGCTGGGAGGAGAGACCCAGTACTTC	CASSGWALGGETQYF